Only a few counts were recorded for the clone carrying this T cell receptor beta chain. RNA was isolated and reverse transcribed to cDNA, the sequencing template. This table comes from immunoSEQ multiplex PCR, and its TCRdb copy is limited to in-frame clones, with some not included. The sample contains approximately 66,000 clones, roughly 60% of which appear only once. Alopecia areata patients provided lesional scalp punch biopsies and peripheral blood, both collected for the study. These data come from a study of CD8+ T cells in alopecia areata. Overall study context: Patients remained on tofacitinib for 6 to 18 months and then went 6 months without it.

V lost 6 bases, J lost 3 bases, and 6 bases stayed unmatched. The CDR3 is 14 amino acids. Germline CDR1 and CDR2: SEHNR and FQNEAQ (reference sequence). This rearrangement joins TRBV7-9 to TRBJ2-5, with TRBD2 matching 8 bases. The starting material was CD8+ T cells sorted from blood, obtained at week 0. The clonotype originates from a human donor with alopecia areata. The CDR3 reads CASSTRGAEETQYF. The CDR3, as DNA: TGTGCCAGCAGTACGCGGGGGGCTGAAGAGACCCAGTACTTC.